The 12 T cell receptor beta chains given below trace back to one sample, sequenced in a study of patients with pleural tuberculosis. In TCRdb, the reads were re-called with MiXCR into one record per CDR3 protein. The profile shows under 55,000 distinct CDR3 sequences, about 6.8% of them singletons. These receptors were collected from a human donor with pleural tuberculosis.

This clonotype was detected only a few times. With a much larger clone just one base away, this may be a read error. The J gene is TRBJ1-5, the V gene TRBV12-3 or TRBV12-4; no firm D call. V lost 6 bases and J 0 bases, leaving 6 bases between the germline ends. The CDR3 sequence is 13 residues long. The CDR3 spells CASSMYSNQPQHF. In DNA form, the CDR3 reads TGTGCCAGCAGCATGTATAGCAATCAGCCCCAGCATTTT.

Many counts were recorded for this clonotype. V gene TRBV20-1 combines with J gene TRBJ2-1; 8 bases line up with TRBD2. The V and J ends lost 6 bases and 4 bases, in that order; junction bases with no gene match: 11. Germline-derived CDR1 and CDR2 are DFQATT and SNEGSKA (reference sequence). The CDR3 is made up of 15 amino acids. CDR3 nucleotide sequence: TGCAGTGCCAGCACCTGGACTAGCCCGTACAATGAGCAGTTCTTC. Encoded protein: CSASTWTSPYNEQFF.

This clonotype was seen repeatedly, ten times or more. The chain has TRBV6-1 and TRBJ2-7; D gene unclear. The CDR3 loop spans 12 amino acids. Looked up from germline, CDR1 is MNHNS and CDR2 is SASEGT. The V and J ends lost 6 bases and 6 bases respectively, with 12 bases between them. DNA for the CDR3: TGTGCCAGCAGCGCCTTCCCCCCCGAGCAGTACGTC. Translated, it gives CASSAFPPEQYV.

This clonotype occurred many times. The rearrangement links TRBV4-2 to TRBJ2-3; TRBD2 aligns across 13 bases. This CDR3 is built from 16 residues. Germline lookup yields CDR1 LGHNA and CDR2 YNFKEQ. J gave up 4 bases and V 4 bases, and 5 bases lay outside the gene matches. CDR3 loop: CASSRTSGSWSDTQYF. CDR3 DNA sequence: TGTGCCAGCAGCCGGACTAGCGGGAGTTGGTCAGATACGCAGTATTTT.

This clonotype was detected many times. The V call is TRBV19, the J call TRBJ1-1; D ambiguous. CDR1 is LNHDA and CDR2 is SQIVND in the germline V gene (reference sequence). The CDR3 runs to 13 residues. Trimming removed 6 bases at V and 5 bases at J, with 13 bases between. The CDR3 is CASRAGEGTEAFF. CDR3 coding DNA: TGTGCCAGTAGGGCTGGGGAAGGGACTGAAGCTTTCTTT.

This clonotype was counted many times. The rearrangement uses TRBV20-1 and TRBJ2-7, with 9 bases matching TRBD1. V lost 4 bases to trimming and J lost 2 bases; unmatched junction nucleotides: 9. CDR1 is DFQATT and CDR2 is SNEGSKA in the germline V gene (reference sequence). The CDR3 extends over 15 amino acids. CDR3: CSATSSGTGPYEQYF. In DNA form, the CDR3 reads TGCAGTGCTACATCTTCCGGGACAGGGCCCTACGAGCAGTACTTC.

Turning to this clonotype: A much larger clone differs from this one at a single base, so this may be a read error. The CDR3 DNA follows: TGTGCCAGTAAGTCGACATTGCCACAGACCCAGCATTTT. It encodes CASKSTLPQTQHF. The chain links TRBV19 to TRBJ1-5; unclear D gene. The CDR3 has 13 residues. V lost 7 bases and J lost 11, with 18 bases in between. Germline lookup yields CDR1 LNHDA and CDR2 SQIVND (reference sequence).

Sample share makes this clonotype large (0.1 to 1%). The chain joins TRBV27 to TRBJ1-5; the match to TRBD1 covers 10 bases. The CDR3 contains 17 residues. Germline CDR1 reads MNHEY; CDR2 reads SMNVEV (reference sequence). V was pared by 0 bases and J by 1 base, with 3 bases of the junction left unmatched. CDR3 residues: CASSLSLGQGSNQPQHF. CDR3 nucleotides: TGTGCCAGCAGTTTATCATTGGGACAGGGGAGCAATCAGCCCCAGCATTTT.

This clonotype was counted at least ten times. The chain employs TRBV11-2 and TRBJ2-7; tentatively, D is TRBD2 (6 bases). Germline-derived CDR1 and CDR2 are SGHAT and FQNNGV. V lost 5 bases, J lost 2 bases, and 13 bases lay in between. This CDR3 comprises 14 residues. The CDR3 here is CASSVVGGAYEQYF. The CDR3, as DNA: TGTGCCAGCAGCGTAGTCGGAGGGGCCTACGAGCAGTACTTC.

This clonotype was seen at least ten times. The V call is TRBV20-1, the J call TRBJ2-7, with 10 nucleotides matching TRBD1. The CDR3 has 12 amino acids. CDR1 is DFQATT, CDR2 SNEGSKA, per germline (reference sequence). V dropped 7 bases and J dropped 1; count of bases not matched to a gene: 1. The CDR3 bases are TGCAGTGGGGACAGGGGTTCCTACGAGCAGTACTTC. Encoded protein: CSGDRGSYEQYF.

This clonotype was counted ten times or more. The V and J genes are TRBV3-1 and TRBJ1-1, with D maybe TRBD1 (5 bases). Germline CDR1 is LGHDT and CDR2 is YNNKEL (reference sequence). This CDR3 contains 13 residues. Between the trimmed V and J ends, which lost 0 bases and 11 bases, there was a span of 13 bases. DNA of the CDR3: TGTGCCAGCAGCCAAGATTACCGGGGCAGGGCTTTCTTT. This translates into CASSQDYRGRAFF.

This clonotype occurred many times. The genes are TRBV10-3 and TRBJ2-5; 10 bases line up with TRBD1. The CDR3 is 15 amino acids. Losses at the gene ends were 6 bases for V and 4 bases for J; bases not matched to a gene: 8. The germline gives CDR1 ENHRY, CDR2 SYGVKD. CDR3 DNA: TGTGCCATCAGAGGTCCGACAGGGGGCTCAGAGACCCAGTACTTC. This encodes CAIRGPTGGSETQYF.